Sequencing of this T cell receptor beta chain was carried out in a study of T cells in tuberculosis. Points on this clone: Its antigen is as yet unknown.

Regarding the study as a whole: GMM-specific TCRs were nearer to active tuberculosis alpha repertoires, suggesting expansion.

Each donor contributed approximately 100,000 T cells on average, unsorted. This CDR3 is built from 12 residues. V was shortened by 5 bases and J by 2 bases, with 5 bases between the two germline ends. Germline CDR1 MDHEN, CDR2 SYDVKM. Profiled with immunoSEQ multiplex PCR; TCRdb holds only in-frame clones, not every one. The table lists just under 45,000 clones, approximately 94% of them singletons. This sequence originates from a donor aged 5 to 30 with latent tuberculosis or without tuberculosis infection. Some clones in this sample may be carry-over from other donors' samples. The chain recombines TRBV28 with TRBJ2-3; D remains ambiguous. Sequenced input: PBMCs. This chain's CDR3 is CASSLLTDTQYF. DNA of the CDR3: TGTGCCAGCAGTCTTCTCACAGATACGCAGTATTTT.